This note documents a single T cell receptor beta chain sequence. No antigen is known for it. The sample is drawn from a study of cytomegalovirus exposure and HLA in healthy donors. Trimming removed 3 bases from V and 3 bases from J, with 11 bases in between. Germline V gives CDR1 LNHDA, CDR2 SQIVND (reference sequence). The CDR3 runs to 14 residues. Study-wide results and limits: Follow-up analysis later connected one missense variant in DCLRE1C with trimming of TCR beta V- and J-genes.

With 60 Vbeta and 13 Jbeta primers, the PCR was carried out. Profiled with immunoSEQ multiplex PCR; TCRdb holds only in-frame clones, not every one. The table lists about 100,000 clones, around 74% of them singletons. This TCR was sampled from a man in his forties or fifties in good health and CMV-seropositive. The sequenced sample was PBMCs. The chain carries TRBV19 and TRBJ1-2; TRBD1 might be the D (6 bases). DNA of the CDR3: TGTGCCAGTAGTATGGGGTCAGGGGACTATGGCTACACCTTC. Protein product: CASSMGSGDYGYTF.